The rows below give T cell receptor beta chains drawn from one sample of a study of graft-versus-host responses after intestinal transplantation. Sequencing used immunoSEQ multiplex PCR; TCRdb keeps in-frame clones, though not all of them. The repertoire holds 150,000 or so clones, with 80% to 95% as singletons. No antigen is known for these receptors. The material sequenced was unstimulated CD4+ T cells sorted from spleen or lymph node cells, taken before intestinal transplant. Receptors were obtained from a human donor who received an intestinal transplant. Both conserved end residues are part of each CDR3. D genes are given only for firm matches. Only some rows state a clone size, as once, few, many or a class for expanded clones.

clone_size j_call d_call v_call cdr3_aa cdr3_nt
- TRBJ1-5 - TRBV25-1 CASSGGLGNQPQHF TGTGCCAGCAGTGGAGGGCTGGGCAATCAGCCCCAGCATTTT
- TRBJ1-4 TRBD1 TRBV11-2 CASSSRAGGYEKLFF TGTGCCAGCAGCTCAAGAGCAGGGGGATATGAAAAACTGTTTTTT
once TRBJ2-7 - TRBV14 CASSQARGPFAEQYF TGTGCCAGCAGCCAGGCGAGGGGCCCATTTGCCGAGCAGTACTTC
- TRBJ1-1 TRBD1 TRBV5-1 CASSWDRRGEAFF TGCGCCAGCAGCTGGGACAGGCGGGGTGAAGCTTTCTTT
- TRBJ1-2 - TRBV28 CATQGNGYTF TGTGCCACTCAGGGGAATGGCTACACCTTC
once TRBJ2-7 - TRBV6-6 CASSWTGPIEQYF TGTGCCAGCAGTTGGACGGGACCGATCGAGCAGTACTTC
few TRBJ1-1 - TRBV5-5 CASSLSYGTEAFF TGTGCCAGCAGCTTGTCCTATGGGACTGAAGCTTTCTTT
- TRBJ1-1 - TRBV4-1 CASSQGGLNTEAFF TGCGCCAGCAGCCAAGGGGGGCTGAACACTGAAGCTTTCTTT
- TRBJ2-4 TRBD2 TRBV19 CASSALAGGSKNIQYF TGTGCCAGTAGTGCACTAGCGGGAGGGAGCAAAAACATTCAGTACTTC
- TRBJ2-7 TRBD2 TRBV4-1 CASSQDPGSGRSLEDEQYF TGCGCCAGCAGCCAAGATCCGGGTAGCGGGAGGAGCTTAGAGGACGAGCAGTACTTC
once TRBJ2-7 - TRBV6-6 CASSVPGSYEQYF TGTGCCAGCAGTGTGCCGGGTTCCTACGAGCAGTACTTC
- TRBJ2-7 - TRBV4-3 CASSQDALGSEQYF TGCGCCAGCAGCCAAGATGCCCTAGGGAGCGAGCAGTACTTC
- TRBJ2-7 TRBD2 TRBV10-3 CAISNGLAGGPYEQYF TGTGCCATCAGTAACGGGCTAGCGGGAGGGCCGTACGAGCAGTACTTC
- TRBJ1-2 TRBD1 TRBV19 CASTPDRVRYGYTF TGTGCCAGTACCCCGGACAGGGTGAGATATGGCTACACCTTC
- TRBJ1-3 TRBD1 TRBV7-2 CASSLWTGLGSGNTIYF TGTGCCAGCAGCTTATGGACAGGCCTAGGCTCTGGAAACACCATATATTTT
- TRBJ2-1 TRBD1 TRBV29-1 CSVEDPQGALPPLSEQFF TGCAGCGTTGAAGATCCTCAGGGGGCGCTCCCCCCTTTGAGTGAGCAGTTCTTC
- TRBJ1-2 TRBD1 TRBV5-1 CASSLEGQGGGYTF TGCGCCAGCAGCTTGGAGGGACAGGGCGGAGGCTACACCTTC
- TRBJ2-7 - TRBV6-1 CASVTGTPSYEQYF TGTGCCAGCGTGACCGGGACTCCGTCCTACGAGCAGTACTTC
- TRBJ2-1 TRBD2 TRBV9 CASSSSGSSYNEQFF TGTGCCAGCAGCTCCAGCGGGAGCTCCTACAATGAGCAGTTCTTC
- TRBJ2-2 - TRBV5-1 CASGRGGTGELFF TGCGCCAGCGGCAGGGGAGGTACCGGGGAGCTGTTTTTT
- TRBJ2-7 - TRBV30 CAWSKEQAYEQYF TGTGCCTGGAGTAAGGAGCAAGCCTACGAGCAGTACTTC
- TRBJ2-1 - TRBV4-1 CASSQPTRDNEQFF TGCGCCAGCAGCCAACCCACCCGCGACAATGAGCAGTTCTTC
- TRBJ2-5 TRBD2 TRBV10-1 CASSESRLAGTETQYF TGCGCCAGCAGTGAGTCTAGACTAGCGGGAACAGAGACCCAGTACTTC
- TRBJ2-1 TRBD1 TRBV2 CASSQGDEQFF TGTGCCAGCAGTCAGGGGGATGAGCAGTTCTTC
once TRBJ1-1 - TRBV7-2 CASNSQRRNTEAFF TGTGCCAGCAACTCACAGAGAAGAAACACTGAAGCTTTCTTT
- TRBJ2-3 - TRBV6-4 CASSDSGGRTDTQYF TGTGCCAGCAGTGATTCCGGGGGGCGCACAGATACGCAGTATTTT
- TRBJ1-6 - TRBV10-3 CAISEGGDNSPLHF TGTGCCATCAGTGAAGGGGGGGATAATTCACCCCTCCACTTT
- TRBJ1-2 - TRBV28 CASSSRQFPDGYTF TGTGCCAGCAGTTCACGACAGTTCCCCGATGGCTACACCTTC
- TRBJ2-3 - TRBV6-1 CASSEGVPTDTQYF TGTGCCAGCAGTGAGGGCGTACCCACAGATACGCAGTATTTT
- TRBJ2-5 - TRBV19 CASSTRTSGTQGRETQYF TGTGCCAGTAGTACCCGCACTTCCGGGACTCAGGGGCGAGAGACCCAGTACTTC
- TRBJ1-2 TRBD1 TRBV2 CASRTGIVANYGYTF TGTGCCAGTAGGACAGGGATTGTAGCTAACTATGGCTACACCTTC
- TRBJ2-3 TRBD2 TRBV6-5 CASSYSREGPDTQYF TGTGCCAGCAGTTACTCGCGGGAGGGCCCAGATACGCAGTATTTT
- TRBJ2-7 TRBD1 TRBV7-8 CASSLVGQGVPYEQYF TGTGCCAGCAGCTTAGTCGGACAGGGGGTCCCCTACGAGCAGTACTTC
- TRBJ2-1 TRBD2 TRBV5-4 CASSLSIAGHNEQFF TGTGCCAGCAGCTTGTCCATAGCGGGACACAATGAGCAGTTCTTC
- TRBJ2-5 - TRBV9 CASSTGALQETQYF TGTGCCAGCAGCACCGGGGCTTTACAAGAGACCCAGTACTTC
once TRBJ1-1 - TRBV13 CASSLNTEAFF TGTGCCAGCAGCTTAAACACTGAAGCTTTCTTT
- TRBJ2-1 - TRBV21-1 CASYLGQHSYNEQFF TGTGCCAGTTACCTGGGACAGCACTCCTACAATGAGCAGTTCTTC
once TRBJ2-3 TRBD2 TRBV30 CAWLPAGVGTDTQYF TGTGCCTGGCTCCCAGCGGGAGTGGGCACAGATACGCAGTATTTT
- TRBJ1-1 - TRBV5-4 CASSLEWSGTEAFF TGTGCCAGCAGCTTGGAGTGGTCCGGCACTGAAGCTTTCTTT
- TRBJ2-3 TRBD2 TRBV19 CASSLVSGGTDTQYF TGTGCCAGTAGTCTGGTGTCGGGAGGGACAGATACGCAGTATTTT
once TRBJ2-5 - TRBV28 CASSLGGSQETQYF TGTGCCAGCAGTTTAGGGGGTAGCCAAGAGACCCAGTACTTC